Shown below are 24 T cell receptor beta chains from a single sample sequenced in a study of regulatory T cells in long-lasting Graves disease. Library construction for TCR beta used iRepertoire HTBI primers and Arm-PCR of CDR3 regions. Each CDR3 protein is one row after TCRdb ran MiXCR on the multiplex PCR reads. The sample carries about 610,000 distinct CDR3 sequences, 16% recorded once. The sample's time point: newly diagnosed GD, antithyroid drugs for less than 3 months. PBMCs provided the RNA from which the TCR library was made. The same data also went into a second study, on T cells in Graves' hyperthyroidism and ophthalmopathy.

The sequencing used peripheral blood mononuclear cells (PBMCs), collected at new diagnosis, from a patient treated with antithyroid drugs. The receptor set was obtained from a man between 18 and 29 years old with Graves disease.

This chain connects TRBV29-1 to TRBJ1-2, with D possibly TRBD1 on 5 matching bases. Germline loops: CDR1 SQVTM, CDR2 ANQGSEA. This CDR3 is 12 amino acids long. Trimming removed 8 bases from V and 4 bases from J, with 14 bases in between. CDR3 residues: CSTPGEGYGYTF. CDR3 bases: TGCAGCACTCCGGGGGAAGGCTATGGCTACACCTTC.

This clonotype showed up just once. The V and J genes are TRBV20-1 and TRBJ1-4; 12 bases are a match to TRBD1. This CDR3 contains 15 residues. J was trimmed by 7 bases and V by 3 bases; bases with no gene match: 6. Germline values: CDR1 DFQATT, CDR2 SNEGSKA (reference sequence). CDR3 region: CSASAGTGGLEKLFF. CDR3 DNA: TGCAGTGCTAGTGCCGGGACAGGGGGCCTTGAAAAACTGTTTTTT.

This chain uses TRBV9 with TRBJ1-1; the match to TRBD1 covers 12 bases. Germline V lookup: CDR1 SGDLS, CDR2 YYNGEE. J gave up 11 bases and V 2 bases, and 16 bases lay outside the gene matches. This CDR3 is 17 amino acids long. The CDR3 here is CASSVDTGGTGGITAFF. CDR3 bases: TGTGCCAGCAGCGTCGATACCGGCGGGACAGGGGGCATTACGGCTTTCTTT. Supplemented by reference TRBV9 and TRBJ1-1, the full variable domain reads DSGVTQTPKHLITATGQRVTLRCSPRSGDLSVYWYQQSLDQGLQFLIQYYNGEERAKGNILERFSAQQFPDLHSELNLSSLELGDSALYFCASSVDTGGTGGITAFFGQGTRLTVV.

This clonotype was seen a handful of times. V and J are TRBV5-1 and TRBJ2-7; D is possibly TRBD1 (6 bases). CDR1 is SGHRS and CDR2 is YFSETQ in the germline V gene. Deletions cut 0 bases from V and 1 base from J, with 11 bases between. The CDR3 has 15 amino acids. The CDR3 nucleotides are TGCGCCAGCAGCTTGGTTCTGGGGGCTTCCTACGAGCAGTACTTC. Translation: CASSLVLGASYEQYF.

The genes are TRBV30 and TRBJ1-2; 7 bases align to TRBD1. V lost 2 bases and J lost 8; bases outside the gene matches: 2. The length of the CDR3 is 11 residues. Germline CDR1 GTSNPN, CDR2 SVGIG (reference sequence). CDR3 DNA sequence: TGTGCCTGGAGTCAGGGGGGAGGCTACACCTTC. The encoded protein is CAWSQGGGYTF.

This clonotype was found many times. The chain has TRBV11-1 and TRBJ1-1; D is perhaps TRBD1 (6 bases). Germline lookup yields CDR1 SGHAT and CDR2 FQDESV (reference sequence). This CDR3 is built from 15 residues. V was shortened by 5 bases and J by 5 bases, with 18 bases between the two germline ends. Here the CDR3 reads CASSPFRGARTEAFF. CDR3 DNA: TGTGCCAGCAGCCCTTTCCGGGGGGCGAGGACTGAAGCTTTCTTT.

This clonotype was seen a few times. This chain uses TRBV13 with TRBJ2-2; D is possibly TRBD1 or TRBD2 (5 bases each). V dropped 3 bases and J dropped 6 bases, with 14 bases sitting between them. Germline V gene lookup returns CDR1 PRHDT and CDR2 FYEKMQ (reference sequence). CDR3 length: 15 residues. The CDR3 DNA reads as TGTGCCAGCAGCTTGGCCGGGACCCCCGCCGGGGAGCTGTTTTTT. Its translation is CASSLAGTPAGELFF.

This clonotype was detected ten times or more. This chain connects TRBV18 to TRBJ1-5; D unclear. Germline V gene lookup returns CDR1 KGHSH and CDR2 LQKENI. The CDR3 is 14 amino acids. V lost 6 bases and J 7 bases, leaving 16 bases between the germline ends. CDR3 DNA sequence: TGTGCCAGCTCGCGGGCCGGGGATGACCAGCCCCAGCATTTT. It specifies CASSRAGDDQPQHF. The whole variable domain, remainder taken from reference TRBV18 and TRBJ1-5, is NAGVMQNPRHLVRRRGQEARLRCSPMKGHSHVYWYRQLPEEGLKFMVYLQKENIIDESGMPKERFSAEFPKEGPSILRIQQVVRGDSAAYFCASSRAGDDQPQHFGDGTRLSIL.

This clonotype was seen at least ten times. The chain carries TRBV7-6 and TRBJ2-7; TRBD1 or TRBD2 may be the D gene (5 bases each). Per the germline V gene, CDR1 is SGHVS and CDR2 is FNYEAQ. The V end was cut by 6 bases, the J end by 6 bases, with 15 bases between. The CDR3 spans 13 residues. In nucleotides, the CDR3 is TGTGCCAGCAGAAAGCCCGGGGACGGCGAGCAGTACTTC. The encoded protein is CASRKPGDGEQYF.

This clonotype was detected many times. The rearrangement links TRBV4-1 to TRBJ2-3; D unresolved. Per germline, CDR1 MGHRA and CDR2 YSYEKL. V dropped 3 bases and J dropped 0 bases, with 4 bases sitting between them. The CDR3 totals 13 residues. This CDR3 reads CASSQLSTDTQYF. The CDR3 DNA follows: TGCGCCAGCAGCCAGCTGAGCACAGATACGCAGTATTTT.

This sequence joins TRBV6-5 and TRBJ2-1; 9 nucleotides line up with TRBD1. Germline values: CDR1 MNHEY, CDR2 SVGAGI. V shed 4 bases and J 7 bases; nucleotides not matched to a gene: 5. This CDR3 region has 14 residues. The CDR3 loop is CASSSGTGTNEQFF. The CDR3, as DNA: TGTGCCAGCAGTTCCGGGACAGGGACGAATGAGCAGTTCTTC.

The rearrangement uses TRBV27 and TRBJ1-5, with D hard to call. The germline V and J ends were trimmed by 2 bases and 7 bases, with 12 bases remaining between them. The CDR3 sequence is 14 residues long. Germline V gives CDR1 MNHEY, CDR2 SMNVEV (reference sequence). In DNA form, the CDR3 reads TGTGCCAGCAGTTTAGGCGGGGTCGGACAGCCCCAGCATTTT. Encoded protein: CASSLGGVGQPQHF.

The V gene is TRBV7-9, the J gene TRBJ2-1; D is ambiguous. Germline CDR1 reads SEHNR; CDR2 reads FQNEAQ (reference sequence). V lost 7 bases and J lost 10, with 17 bases in between. The CDR3 totals 13 residues. The CDR3 nucleotides are TGTGCCAGCATCCGTAGACTCCAATGGGAGCAGTTCTTC. The encoded protein is CASIRRLQWEQFF.

This clonotype has a handful of counts. A much bigger clone sits one base away, suggesting this may be a read error. The rearrangement uses TRBV28 and TRBJ2-4, with a possible D match to TRBD1 (6 bases). Germline V CDR1 and CDR2: MDHEN, SYDVKM. The CDR3 extends over 13 amino acids. V was cut by 5 bases and J by 6 bases, with 11 bases left in between. Written as DNA, the CDR3 is TGTGCCAGCAGTCCGGGACACAGAAACATTCAGTACTTC. It specifies CASSPGHRNIQYF.

This clonotype was picked up many times. The V gene is TRBV2, the J gene TRBJ1-5, with 9 bases identical to TRBD1. The V and J ends lost 4 bases and 4 bases, in that order; junction bases with no gene match: 8. Germline values: CDR1 SNHLY, CDR2 FYNNEI. This CDR3 has 16 residues. This chain's CDR3 is CASSGDREARNQPQHF. DNA for the CDR3: TGTGCCAGCAGTGGGGACAGGGAAGCTCGGAATCAGCCCCAGCATTTT.

The chain carries TRBV5-1 and TRBJ1-4; 10 bases are shared with TRBD1. Trimming took 4 bases from V and 6 from J; bases not matched to a gene: 3. CDR1 and CDR2 (germline): SGHRS, YFSETQ. CDR3 length equals 14 residues. CDR3 coding DNA: TGCGCCAGCAGCCAGGGACAGGGGTATGAAAAACTGTTTTTT. It specifies CASSQGQGYEKLFF.

This clonotype has a count of ten or more. The chain joins TRBV28 to TRBJ2-3; possible D gene TRBD1, 6 bases. Germline-derived CDR1 and CDR2 are MDHEN and SYDVKM. Trimming left V 4 bases short and J 5 bases short, with 13 bases between. The CDR3 contains 14 residues. The CDR3 DNA reads as TGTGCCAGCAGTTCCACTCTACAGGGAGATACGCAGTATTTT. Translated: CASSSTLQGDTQYF.

This clonotype has a count of ten or more. J is TRBJ2-1 and V is TRBV6-5; 9 bases line up with TRBD1. The trim removed 2 bases at V and 5 bases at J, leaving 7 bases unmatched. The germline CDR1 and CDR2 sequences are MNHEY and SVGAGI. The CDR3 is made up of 16 amino acids. CDR3 residues: CASSYQPGTGNNEQFF. The DNA of the CDR3 is TGTGCCAGCAGTTACCAACCCGGGACAGGGAACAATGAGCAGTTCTTC.

This clonotype was seen ten or more times. The chain combines TRBV2 with TRBJ1-2; a possible D gene is TRBD1 (5 bases). CDR3 size: 13 residues. Germline CDR1 reads SNHLY; CDR2 reads FYNNEI. The ends were cut back, 5 bases at V and 5 bases at J, with 12 bases in the middle. The CDR3 loop is CASSTRALYGYTF. CDR3 coding DNA: TGTGCCAGCAGTACCAGGGCCCTTTATGGCTACACCTTC.

This clonotype occurred a few times. The chain joins TRBV15 to TRBJ1-5, with unresolved D. Trimming took 5 bases from V and 11 from J, leaving 13 bases between them. Germline-derived CDR1 and CDR2 are LNHNV and YYDKDF (reference sequence). This CDR3 spans 12 amino acids. The chain's CDR3 is CATSHGAAAQHF. CDR3 coding DNA: TGTGCCACCAGCCACGGTGCAGCGGCCCAGCATTTT.

The rearrangement links TRBV20-1 to TRBJ2-2, with 9 bases matching TRBD2. The germline V gene encodes CDR1 DFQATT and CDR2 SNEGSKA (reference sequence). CDR3 length: 16 residues. The V segment lost 3 bases and the J segment 0 bases; nucleotides outside the gene matches: 5. The DNA of the CDR3 is TGCAGTGCTAGGATAGCGGGAGCTGCGAACACCGGGGAGCTGTTTTTT. Translation: CSARIAGAANTGELFF.

The chain uses TRBV9 and TRBJ2-3, with 9 bases identical to TRBD1. The CDR3 extends over 15 amino acids. Germline-derived CDR1 and CDR2 are SGDLS and YYNGEE. V was pared by 3 bases and J by 3 bases, with 5 bases of the junction left unmatched. This chain's CDR3 is CASSGTGGATDTQYF. In nucleotides, the CDR3 is TGTGCCAGCAGCGGAACAGGGGGCGCAACAGATACGCAGTATTTT.

This clonotype was seen repeatedly, ten times or more. V and J are TRBV27 and TRBJ2-7, with TRBD1 identical over 7 bases. Trimming removed 2 bases from V and 2 bases from J; junction bases left unmatched: 3. The CDR3 is made up of 14 amino acids. Germline assignment: CDR1 MNHEY and CDR2 SMNVEV (reference sequence). CDR3 sequence: CASSLRDSTYEQYF. The DNA of the CDR3 is TGTGCCAGCAGTTTAAGGGACAGTACCTACGAGCAGTACTTC.

This clonotype has only a few counts. The chain combines TRBV6-1 with TRBJ1-5, with D possibly matching TRBD1 (6 bases). V lost 5 bases and J 7 bases, leaving 12 bases between the germline ends. The CDR3 extends over 13 amino acids. From germline, CDR1 is MNHNS and CDR2 SASEGT. Here the CDR3 reads CASSNRVEQPQHF. The CDR3 coding sequence is TGTGCCAGCAGTAACAGGGTCGAGCAGCCCCAGCATTTT.